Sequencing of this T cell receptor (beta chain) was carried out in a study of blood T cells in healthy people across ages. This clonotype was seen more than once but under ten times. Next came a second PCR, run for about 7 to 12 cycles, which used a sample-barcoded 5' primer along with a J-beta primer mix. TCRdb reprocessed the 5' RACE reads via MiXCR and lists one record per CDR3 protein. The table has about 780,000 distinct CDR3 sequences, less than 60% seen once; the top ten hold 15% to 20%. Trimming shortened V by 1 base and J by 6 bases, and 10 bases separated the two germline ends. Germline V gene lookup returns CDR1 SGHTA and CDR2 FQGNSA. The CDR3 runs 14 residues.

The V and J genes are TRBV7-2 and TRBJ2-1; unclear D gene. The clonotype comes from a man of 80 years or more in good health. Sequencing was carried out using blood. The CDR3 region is CASSLGAASNEQFF. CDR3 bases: TGTGCCAGCAGCTTAGGGGCGGCCTCCAATGAGCAGTTCTTC.